One and the same sample provided the 32 T cell receptor beta chains below, sequenced in a study of regulatory and conventional T cells in RAG deficiency. Blood CD4+ CD25-low CD127-high conventional T cells supplied the genomic DNA template. Profiled with immunoSEQ multiplex PCR; TCRdb holds only in-frame clones, not every one. The sample consists of 45,000 or so clones, just under 90% of them appearing once. These records were also assigned to another study, of regulatory T cells. That study reports: Amplification used 52 TRBV primers and 13 TRBJ primers.

The material sequenced was CD4+ effector T cells sorted from blood. All receptors derive from a human donor in good health.

The chain recombines TRBV19 with TRBJ2-1, with 9 nucleotides matching TRBD1. The V segment lost 4 bases and the J segment 5 bases; nucleotides outside the gene matches: 6. The length of the CDR3 is 15 residues. CDR1 is LNHDA, CDR2 SQIVND, per germline (reference sequence). The CDR3 DNA follows: TGTGCCAGTAGTACGACAGGGGGGATTCACAATGAGCAGTTCTTC. Translation gives CASSTTGGIHNEQFF.

The chain is built from TRBV5-1 and TRBJ1-3; D unresolved. V shed 2 bases and J shed 0 bases, with 12 bases lying between them. This CDR3 has 16 residues. The germline gives CDR1 SGHRS, CDR2 YFSETQ. CDR3 in amino acids: CASSFGSRFSGNTIYF. CDR3 DNA: TGCGCCAGCAGCTTTGGGTCCAGGTTCTCTGGAAACACCATATATTTT.

The genes are TRBV27 and TRBJ2-1, with TRBD1 matching over 11 bases. This CDR3 comprises 16 residues. CDR1 is MNHEY, CDR2 SMNVEV, per germline (reference sequence). Losses at the gene ends were 4 bases for V and 9 bases for J; bases not matched to a gene: 11. The CDR3 sequence: CASSSVGTGGNGEQFF. CDR3 bases: TGTGCCAGCAGTTCGGTAGGGACAGGGGGAAACGGTGAGCAGTTCTTC.

The rearrangement joins TRBV5-1 to TRBJ2-7; 7 bases map to TRBD2. The trim removed 3 bases at V and 3 bases at J, leaving 6 bases unmatched. The CDR3 runs to 14 residues. Germline values: CDR1 SGHRS, CDR2 YFSETQ. The CDR3 DNA reads TGCGCCAGCAGCTCCCCGGGGACTATCTACGAGCAGTACTTC. Protein product: CASSSPGTIYEQYF.

This chain uses TRBV5-1 with TRBJ2-5; perhaps TRBD1 as D (8 bases). The CDR3 has 14 residues. V lost 3 bases and J 4 bases, leaving 13 bases between the germline ends. Per the germline V gene, CDR1 is SGHRS and CDR2 is YFSETQ. The CDR3 DNA follows: TGCGCCAGCAGCTGGACAGGGAGGGCAGAGACCCAGTACTTC. Residues: CASSWTGRAETQYF.

This chain uses TRBV7-9 with TRBJ2-3, with 9 positions matching TRBD1. Germline V gene sequence: CDR1 SEHNR, CDR2 FQNEAQ (reference sequence). There are 15 residues in the CDR3. Unmatched junction bases numbered 2, after V lost 3 bases and J lost 1 base. The chain's CDR3 is CASSLGQGGTDTQYF. In DNA form, the CDR3 reads TGTGCCAGCAGCTTGGGACAGGGTGGCACAGATACGCAGTATTTT.

The J gene is TRBJ2-1, the V gene TRBV11-1; 9 nucleotides match TRBD1. The V segment lost 0 bases and the J segment 7 bases; nucleotides outside the gene matches: 7. Germline V gene sequence: CDR1 SGHAT, CDR2 FQDESV (reference sequence). This CDR3 has 16 residues. CDR3 region: CASSLALGTGRNEQFF. The DNA of the CDR3 is TGTGCCAGCAGCTTAGCTCTTGGGACAGGGCGAAATGAGCAGTTCTTC.

The rearrangement joins TRBV25-1 to TRBJ2-1, with a tentative D call TRBD2 (6 bases). Germline loops: CDR1 MGHDK, CDR2 SYGVNS. The CDR3 is made up of 16 amino acids. The germline V and J ends were trimmed by 4 bases and 0 bases, with 13 bases remaining between them. The CDR3, as DNA: TGTGCCAGCAGTGCCGGGGGTTCCATCTCCTACAATGAGCAGTTCTTC. Amino acids: CASSAGGSISYNEQFF.

The rearrangement links TRBV18 to TRBJ2-7, with 11 bases identical to TRBD1. V lost 2 bases to trimming and J lost 0 bases; unmatched junction nucleotides: 3. Per the germline V gene, CDR1 is KGHSH and CDR2 is LQKENI. CDR3 size: 16 residues. The CDR3: CASSPVGTGGSYEQYF. The DNA of the CDR3 is TGTGCCAGCTCACCAGTGGGGACAGGGGGCTCCTACGAGCAGTACTTC.

This clone was observed a single time. J is TRBJ2-3 and V is TRBV7-9; TRBD1 matches at 8 bases. Germline CDR1 is SEHNR and CDR2 is FQNEAQ (reference sequence). The V gene end was trimmed by 5 bases and the J gene end by 4 bases; junction bases not matched to a gene: 11. The CDR3 covers 16 residues. CDR3 sequence reads: CASSVQTGAVADTQYF. CDR3 bases: TGTGCCAGCAGCGTCCAGACAGGGGCAGTCGCAGATACGCAGTATTTT.

The rearrangement joins TRBV5-4 to TRBJ2-3, with TRBD2 as a possible D gene (7 bases). Germline CDR1 reads SGHNT; CDR2 reads YYREEE (reference sequence). V was pared by 0 bases and J by 4 bases, with 15 bases between. The CDR3 consists of 16 residues. Here the CDR3 reads CASSLVRGGGADTQYF. Here the CDR3 DNA reads TGTGCCAGCAGCTTGGTGCGGGGAGGGGGGGCAGATACGCAGTATTTT.

CDR3 nucleotide sequence: TGTGCCAGCAGCTCTAATGAAAAACTGTTTTTT. The encoded protein is CASSSNEKLFF. This chain joins TRBV28 and TRBJ1-4, with no clear D. V lost 6 bases, J lost 3 bases, and 2 bases lay in between. From germline, CDR1 is MDHEN and CDR2 SYDVKM. This CDR3 has 11 amino acids.

This clone came up a few times. The genes are TRBV18 and TRBJ2-7, with D perhaps matching TRBD1 (6 bases). The CDR3 has 14 residues. V was clipped by 3 bases and J by 4 bases, with 13 bases between them. From germline, CDR1 is KGHSH and CDR2 LQKENI. The CDR3 coding sequence is TGTGCCAGCTCACCGGGGGCAGAACCATACGAGCAGTACTTC. Amino acid sequence: CASSPGAEPYEQYF. Filled out from reference TRBV18 and TRBJ2-7, the complete variable domain reads NAGVMQNPRHLVRRRGQEARLRCSPMKGHSHVYWYRQLPEEGLKFMVYLQKENIIDESGMPKERFSAEFPKEGPSILRIQQVVRGDSAAYFCASSPGAEPYEQYFGPGTRLTVT.

The genes are TRBV4-1 and TRBJ2-1, with 12 bases identical to TRBD2. This CDR3 is built from 18 residues. The V and J ends lost 1 base and 7 bases, in that order; junction bases with no gene match: 11. CDR1 is MGHRA, CDR2 YSYEKL, per germline. In nucleotides, the CDR3 is TGCGCCAGCAGCCAAGGACTAGCGGGAGTGGTGTCTTCGAATGAGCAGTTCTTC. Protein sequence: CASSQGLAGVVSSNEQFF.

Concerning this clone itself: This likely comes from a read error, as the CDR3 has no conserved phenylalanine or tryptophan at its end. The chain recombines TRBV6-5 with TRBJ2-7; D gene ambiguous. CDR3 length: 15 amino acids. Between the trimmed V and J ends, which lost 5 bases and 0 bases, there was a span of 14 bases. Germline assignment: CDR1 MNHEY and CDR2 SVGAGI. The chain's CDR3 is CASSATWPSSYEQYS. For the CDR3, the DNA is TGTGCCAGCAGTGCAACATGGCCCAGCTCCTACGAGCAGTACTCC.

The rearrangement uses TRBV6-6 and TRBJ1-2; 10 positions match TRBD1. Per germline, CDR1 MNHNY and CDR2 SVGAGI (reference sequence). V trimming: 6 bases; J trimming: 7 bases; junction bases outside the gene matches: 11. The length of the CDR3 is 15 residues. In DNA, the CDR3 is TGTGCCAGCAGGCCCCCGGACAGGGGGAAGGGTGGCTACACCTTC. It translates to CASRPPDRGKGGYTF.

The chain recombines TRBV18 with TRBJ2-1, with D maybe TRBD2 (6 bases). The CDR3 is 15 amino acids. Trimming took off 3 bases at V and 1 base at J, with 10 bases between the two ends. Germline V gene data show CDR1 as KGHSH and CDR2 as LQKENI. CDR3: CASSPVSGSYNEQFF. The CDR3 DNA follows: TGTGCCAGCTCACCCGTGAGCGGGTCCTACAATGAGCAGTTCTTC.

The chain couples TRBV28 to TRBJ1-6; 8 bases are a match to TRBD1. CDR1 and CDR2 (germline): MDHEN, SYDVKM. V dropped 6 bases and J dropped 7; count of bases not matched to a gene: 14. The CDR3 runs 17 residues. CDR3 in DNA: TGTGCCAGCAGGTCAGGGGGCGCGGAGAAGGTGAATTCACCCCTCCACTTT. Its protein is CASRSGGAEKVNSPLHF.

The V call is TRBV6-1, the J call TRBJ1-2; 7 bases fit TRBD1. Germline CDR1 reads MNHNS; CDR2 reads SASEGT. Unmatched junction bases numbered 6, after V lost 3 bases and J lost 8 bases. The CDR3 covers 13 residues. CDR3 region: CASSEDRRGGYTF. In DNA form, the CDR3 reads TGTGCCAGCAGTGAGGACAGGAGGGGAGGCTACACCTTC.

Note on this clone: This sample includes further DNA sequences coding for the same CDR3. The chain has TRBV2 and TRBJ2-7; 9 bases align to TRBD1. V was pared by 2 bases and J by 6 bases, with 5 bases of the junction left unmatched. Germline loops: CDR1 SNHLY, CDR2 FYNNEI. The length of the CDR3 is 14 residues. CDR3 sequence: CASSELGQGLEQYF. Written as DNA, the CDR3 is TGTGCCAGCAGTGAACTGGGACAGGGTCTCGAGCAGTACTTC.

The V call is TRBV7-2, the J call TRBJ2-7; D unresolved. The V gene's germline CDR1 is SGHTA and CDR2 FQGNSA. The CDR3 totals 13 residues. Deletions cut 3 bases from V and 0 bases from J, with 6 bases between. The CDR3 loop is CASSFTGSYEQYF. DNA for the CDR3: TGTGCCAGCAGCTTTACTGGCTCCTACGAGCAGTACTTC. Together with reference TRBV7-2 and TRBJ2-7, the CDR3 gives the full variable domain: GAGVSQSPSNKVTEKGKDVELRCDPISGHTALYWYRQSLGQGLEFLIYFQGNSAPDKSGLPSDRFSAERTGGSVSTLTIQRTQQEDSAVYLCASSFTGSYEQYFGPGTRLTVT.

The chain couples TRBV5-1 to TRBJ2-3, with unresolved D. CDR1 is SGHRS, CDR2 YFSETQ, per germline. This CDR3 region has 12 residues. Deletions cut 6 bases from V and 4 bases from J, with 9 bases between. Written as DNA, the CDR3 is TGCGCCAGCACAATGAACTCAGATACGCAGTATTTT. Its translation: CASTMNSDTQYF.

V and J are TRBV27 and TRBJ1-3; D not certain. CDR1 is MNHEY, CDR2 SMNVEV, per germline (reference sequence). Deletions cut 0 bases from V and 3 bases from J, with 3 bases between. CDR3 length equals 13 residues. The CDR3 DNA follows: TGTGCCAGCAGTTTATCGGGTGGAAACACCATATATTTT. Translation gives CASSLSGGNTIYF.

This sequence joins TRBV11-3 and TRBJ2-7; 9 nucleotides align to TRBD1. J lost 2 bases, V lost 5 bases, and 7 bases had no gene match. This CDR3 spans 15 amino acids. The germline gives CDR1 SGHNT, CDR2 YENEEA. CDR3 region: CASSTGQGGAYEQYF. The CDR3 coding sequence is TGTGCCAGCAGCACGGGACAGGGAGGCGCCTACGAGCAGTACTTC.

Of note for this clone: This CDR3 is also generated by other DNA sequences in the sample. The chain employs TRBV28 and TRBJ2-5; 9 bases align to TRBD2. This CDR3 region has 15 residues. V gave up 5 bases and J gave up 1 base; unmatched junction bases: 5. Germline V lookup: CDR1 MDHEN, CDR2 SYDVKM. CDR3 DNA: TGTGCCAGCAGTCGAGCGGGGGGCCTCCAAGAGACCCAGTACTTC. Protein: CASSRAGGLQETQYF.

V and J are TRBV5-6 and TRBJ1-1; tentative D call: TRBD1 (6 bases). The V gene's germline CDR1 is SGHDT and CDR2 YYEEEE. The CDR3 has 14 amino acids. Trimming left V 2 bases short and J 5 bases short, with 13 bases between. The CDR3 reads CASSFGGGQTEAFF. For the CDR3, the DNA is TGTGCCAGCAGCTTTGGTGGGGGCCAGACTGAAGCTTTCTTT.

The V gene is TRBV7-3, the J gene TRBJ2-1; D is tentatively TRBD1 or TRBD2 (5 bases each). Trimming took 5 bases from V and 7 from J, leaving 12 bases between them. Germline V lookup: CDR1 SGHTA, CDR2 FQGTGA. The length of the CDR3 is 13 residues. CDR3 in DNA: TGTGCCAGCAGCCTCGGGACCGCAAATGAGCAGTTCTTC. Encoded protein: CASSLGTANEQFF.

The rearrangement links TRBV7-9 to TRBJ1-2; D gene unclear. Trimming stripped 1 base from V and 8 bases from J, with 14 bases between. CDR1 is SEHNR and CDR2 is FQNEAQ in the germline V gene (reference sequence). CDR3 length: 14 residues. CDR3 in DNA: TGTGCCAGCAGCTTAGAGGGCAGGTTCTACGGCTACACCTTC. It specifies CASSLEGRFYGYTF.

This chain joins TRBV7-2 and TRBJ2-2; D remains ambiguous. Germline V lookup: CDR1 SGHTA, CDR2 FQGNSA. V was pared by 2 bases and J by 6 bases, with 19 bases between. This CDR3 is 17 amino acids long. The CDR3 DNA reads as TGTGCCAGCAGCTTAACATTCGTCCGCCATGCGGCCGGGGAGCTGTTTTTT. The encoded protein is CASSLTFVRHAAGELFF.

The rearrangement links TRBV5-1 to TRBJ2-2, with 9 nucleotides matching TRBD1. CDR1 SGHRS and CDR2 YFSETQ come from the germline V gene. This CDR3 contains 16 residues. V lost 2 bases, J lost 3 bases, and 5 bases stayed unmatched. CDR3: CASSFTGGADTGELFF. The CDR3 region has the DNA TGCGCCAGCAGCTTTACAGGGGGCGCAGACACCGGGGAGCTGTTTTTT.

The J gene is TRBJ1-1, the V gene TRBV2, with a tentative D call TRBD1 (5 bases). The germline gives CDR1 SNHLY, CDR2 FYNNEI. Trimming took 4 bases from V and 4 from J, leaving 13 bases between them. This CDR3 has 14 residues. The CDR3 DNA is TGTGCCAGCAGTGGACAGCCTCTAGGCACTGAAGCTTTCTTT. Residues: CASSGQPLGTEAFF.

The J gene is TRBJ1-6, the V gene TRBV30; D not resolved. This CDR3 spans 13 amino acids. V lost 2 bases, J lost 8 bases, and 10 bases lay in between. Germline CDR1 GTSNPN, CDR2 SVGIG (reference sequence). The CDR3 reads CAWSTSTDSPLHF. The CDR3 bases are TGTGCCTGGAGTACGTCCACGGATTCACCCCTCCACTTT.